The 15 T cell receptor beta chains reported below all come from one sample, sequenced in a study of blood T cell repertoires in COVID-19. Measured with immunoSEQ multiplex PCR; TCRdb has only the in-frame clones, and not every one. The sample has 120,000 to 150,000 clones, over 80% seen once. Sequencing was performed on peripheral blood. These receptors all stem from a woman between 35 and 50 years old with active or convalescent COVID-19.

The V call is TRBV28, the J call TRBJ1-2; 8 bases fit TRBD1. CDR3 length equals 15 residues. Germline V gene data show CDR1 as MDHEN and CDR2 as SYDVKM. V was clipped by 4 bases and J by 2 bases; unmatched bases: 6. In DNA, the CDR3 is TGTGCCAGCAGTTACAAGGACAGGGAGAACTATGGCTACACCTTC. Translating gives CASSYKDRENYGYTF.

This clone was observed a handful of times. The chain joins TRBV28 to TRBJ1-2, with 8 bases matching TRBD1. The CDR3 contains 14 residues. Germline V gene sequence: CDR1 MDHEN, CDR2 SYDVKM. V lost 4 bases and J lost 7; bases outside the gene matches: 8. The CDR3 region is CASSYGQGKSGYTF. The DNA for the CDR3 is TGTGCCAGCAGTTATGGACAGGGAAAGAGTGGCTACACCTTC.

The chain is built from TRBV7-9 and TRBJ2-2; D call uncertain. Germline-derived CDR1 and CDR2 are SEHNR and FQNEAQ (reference sequence). This CDR3 contains 18 residues. With 3 bases removed from V and 4 bases from J, the gap between germline ends came to 21 bases. CDR3 sequence: CASSFSVAWATTTGELFF. For the CDR3, the DNA is TGTGCCAGCAGCTTTTCGGTGGCGTGGGCCACGACCACCGGGGAGCTGTTTTTT.

The chain employs TRBV5-5 and TRBJ1-1; D might be TRBD1 (6 bases). The CDR3 loop spans 16 amino acids. The V and J ends lost 5 bases and 4 bases respectively, with 21 bases between them. The germline V gene has CDR1 SGHKS and CDR2 YYEKEE (reference sequence). CDR3 loop: CASRTYRDPLRTEAFF. The CDR3 DNA reads as TGTGCCAGCAGGACGTACAGGGATCCCCTCCGCACTGAAGCTTTCTTT. Variable domain in full (rest from reference TRBV5-5 and TRBJ1-1): DAGVTQSPTHLIKTRGQQVTLRCSPISGHKSVSWYQQVLGQGPQFIFQYYEKEERGRGNFPDRFSARQFPNYSSELNVNALLLGDSALYLCASRTYRDPLRTEAFFGQGTRLTVV.

This chain joins TRBV28 and TRBJ2-7; TRBD2 aligns across 10 bases. The junction had 11 bases not matched to a gene; V was cut back by 6 bases and J by 3 bases. The CDR3 length is 16 residues. Per germline, CDR1 MDHEN and CDR2 SYDVKM. The CDR3 DNA is TGTGCCAGCAGCCGGACCCTAGCGGGGGTTAACTACGAGCAGTACTTC. Translated, it gives CASSRTLAGVNYEQYF.

This clone was detected a few times. V is TRBV15 and J is TRBJ2-2; weak D call: TRBD1 (5 bases). In germline, CDR1 is LNHNV, CDR2 YYDKDF (reference sequence). This CDR3 has 16 residues. Trimming cost V 0 bases and J 7 bases, with 15 bases left between them. DNA of the CDR3: TGTGCCACCAGCAGAGATCCCCGGGCCCAGGGCGGGGAGCTGTTTTTT. This gives the protein CATSRDPRAQGGELFF.

V and J are TRBV7-6 and TRBJ2-2; 12 nucleotides agree with TRBD1. Trimming at V came to 1 base and at J to 6 bases, leaving 3 bases not matched to a gene. Germline loops: CDR1 SGHVS, CDR2 FNYEAQ. This CDR3 region has 16 residues. As DNA, the CDR3 is TGTGCCAGCAGCTTAGGGGGACAGGGGGCTCCCGGGGAGCTGTTTTTT. This gives the protein CASSLGGQGAPGELFF.

V and J are TRBV4-3 and TRBJ1-2; 10 positions match TRBD1. The germline V gene has CDR1 LGHNA and CDR2 YSLEER. The CDR3 sequence is 15 residues long. Trimming removed 0 bases from V and 6 bases from J; junction bases left unmatched: 4. The CDR3 sequence is CASSQDFDRGHGYTF. CDR3 nucleotides: TGCGCCAGCAGCCAAGATTTCGACAGGGGGCATGGCTACACCTTC.

J is TRBJ2-7 and V is TRBV3-1 (or the pseudogene TRBV3-2), with D possibly being TRBD2 (6 bases). Trimming pared 4 bases from V and 5 bases from J, leaving 24 bases between. The CDR3 has 17 amino acids. The germline gives CDR1 LGHDT, CDR2 YNNKEL (reference sequence). The CDR3 DNA reads as TGTGCCAGCAGCCCAGTACTCCGAACCGGGAGCAGTCACGAGCAGTACTTC. Its translation: CASSPVLRTGSSHEQYF.

This clone was observed a few times. The chain is built from TRBV5-1 and TRBJ2-3, with D possibly matching TRBD2 (6 bases). The CDR3 runs to 14 residues. In germline, CDR1 is SGHRS, CDR2 YFSETQ. V lost 6 bases and J 1 base, leaving 12 bases between the germline ends. The CDR3 loop reads CASKSGVGTDTQYF. The CDR3 nucleotides read TGCGCCAGCAAATCGGGGGTCGGCACAGATACGCAGTATTTT.

This clone was observed a handful of times. This chain joins TRBV27 and TRBJ1-2, with 8 bases lining up with TRBD1. Germline CDR1 is MNHEY and CDR2 is SMNVEV (reference sequence). The CDR3 extends over 12 amino acids. Losses at the gene ends were 6 bases for V and 8 bases for J; bases not matched to a gene: 5. The CDR3 DNA reads as TGTGCCAGCAGCCCCAGGGGGCTGGGCTACACCTTC. This translates into CASSPRGLGYTF.

The sample holds one count of this clone. The chain couples TRBV6-5 to TRBJ2-3; D remains unclear. This CDR3 contains 13 residues. Trimming shortened V by 0 bases and J by 2 bases, and 3 bases separated the two germline ends. Looked up from germline, CDR1 is MNHEY and CDR2 is SVGAGI. The CDR3 DNA sequence: TGTGCCAGCAGTTACTCCGTCACAGATACGCAGTATTTT. It yields the protein CASSYSVTDTQYF.

The chain is built from TRBV28 and TRBJ2-7; the D gene is possibly TRBD2 (5 bases). V was pared by 3 bases and J by 5 bases, with 17 bases between. The CDR3 consists of 15 residues. CDR1 MDHEN and CDR2 SYDVKM come from the germline V gene. The CDR3 DNA is TGTGCCAGCAGTTTCGCCCGCTCGACGAGGGACGAGCAGTACTTC. This sequence encodes CASSFARSTRDEQYF.

The chain combines TRBV12-5 with TRBJ1-5; perhaps TRBD1 as D (5 bases). V lost 0 bases, J lost 2 bases, and 5 bases lay in between. From germline, CDR1 is LGHNT and CDR2 FRNRAP. The CDR3 contains 14 residues. The CDR3 region is CASGLVQGNQPQHF. The CDR3, as DNA: TGTGCTAGTGGTTTGGTACAGGGCAATCAGCCCCAGCATTTT.

Here the CDR3 DNA reads TGCAGCGCTTCACAGGGAGGGACCACCGGGGAGCTGTTTTTT. This codes for CSASQGGTTGELFF. The chain couples TRBV29-1 to TRBJ2-2; a possible D gene is TRBD2 (7 bases). V was pared by 7 bases and J by 4 bases, with 16 bases between. This CDR3 contains 14 residues. Germline CDR1 reads SQVTM; CDR2 reads ANQGSEA.